This T cell receptor beta chain was sequenced during a study of blood T cell repertoires in COVID-19. V shed 5 bases and J 7 bases; nucleotides not matched to a gene: 10. Per the germline V gene, CDR1 is LGHNT and CDR2 is FRNRAP. This CDR3 is built from 15 residues. TCRdb's table, derived via immunoSEQ multiplex PCR, lists solely in-frame clones and lacks some. The sample consists of around 450,000 clones, roughly 85% of them appearing once. The sequencing sample was made of PBMCs or T cells enriched from blood (not recorded which). The genes are TRBV12-5 and TRBJ2-4; 8 bases are shared with TRBD2. This sequence originates from a woman younger than 30 with acute COVID-19. The CDR3 DNA reads TGTGCTAGTGGTCCCACGGGGGGGCTCGTGAACATTCAGTACTTC. It translates to CASGPTGGLVNIQYF.